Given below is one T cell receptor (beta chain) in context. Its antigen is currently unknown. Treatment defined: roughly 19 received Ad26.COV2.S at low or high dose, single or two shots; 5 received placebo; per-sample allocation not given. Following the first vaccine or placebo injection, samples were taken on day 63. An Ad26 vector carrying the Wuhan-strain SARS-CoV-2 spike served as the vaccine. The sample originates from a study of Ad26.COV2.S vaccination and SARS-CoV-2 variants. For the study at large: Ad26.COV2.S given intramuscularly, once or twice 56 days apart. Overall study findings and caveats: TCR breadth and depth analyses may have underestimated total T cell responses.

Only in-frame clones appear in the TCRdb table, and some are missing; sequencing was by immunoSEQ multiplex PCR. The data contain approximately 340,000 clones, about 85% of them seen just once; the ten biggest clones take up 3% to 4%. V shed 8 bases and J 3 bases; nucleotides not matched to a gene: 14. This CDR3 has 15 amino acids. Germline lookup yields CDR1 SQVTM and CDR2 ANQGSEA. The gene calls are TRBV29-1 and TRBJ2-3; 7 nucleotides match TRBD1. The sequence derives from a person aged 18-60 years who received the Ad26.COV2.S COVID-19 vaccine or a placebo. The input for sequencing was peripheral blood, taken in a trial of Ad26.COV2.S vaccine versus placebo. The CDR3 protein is CSFRDSYFFTDTQYF. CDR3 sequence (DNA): TGCAGCTTCCGGGACAGCTACTTCTTTACAGATACGCAGTATTTT.